Listed below are T cell receptor beta chains from one sample, sequenced in a study of memory CD4+ T cells and cytomegalovirus serostatus. Sequencing was performed with immunoSEQ multiplex PCR; in TCRdb, only in-frame clones are kept and a portion is missing. This sample carries 30,000 to 40,000 clones, approximately 72% of them seen once, and the ten largest clones take about 0.65%. The specimen was memory CD4+ T cells from blood. The receptors derive from an adult in good health and CMV-seronegative. Some clones in this sample may be carry-over from other donors' samples. Each CDR3 is given with its conserved first and last residue. D genes are given only for firm matches. Where a row states a size, it is once, few, many or the class of an expanded clone; other rows omit it.

clone_size	v_call	d_call	j_call	cdr3_nt	cdr3_aa
-	TRBV27	TRBD1	TRBJ1-1	TGTGCCAGCAGACGACAGGGTCGGAACACTGAAGCTTTCTTT	CASRRQGRNTEAFF
-	TRBV10-3	TRBD1	TRBJ1-1	TGTGCCACGACGGGCAGGGGGGCGGACACTGAAGCTTTCTTT	CATTGRGADTEAFF
-	TRBV7-6	-	TRBJ1-3	TGTGCCAGCAGCTTAGCGACCCCCGGGTCCGGAAACACCATATATTTT	CASSLATPGSGNTIYF
-	TRBV6-5	-	TRBJ2-1	TGTGCCAGCAGTTCCTCCGTGGGACGGACTTACAATGAGCAGTTCTTC	CASSSSVGRTYNEQFF
-	TRBV4-1	-	TRBJ2-4	TGCGCCAGCAGCCCTCGGACAAACTCCACGAGCAGGCTAGCCAAAAACATTCAGTACTTC	CASSPRTNSTSRLAKNIQYF
-	TRBV5-6	TRBD1	TRBJ1-2	TGTGCCAGCAGACCCGGGACAGGGGATGGCTACACCTTC	CASRPGTGDGYTF
-	TRBV7-2	TRBD1	TRBJ2-2	TGTGCCAGCAGCCAGGGGGCTAGGGGCGGGGAGCTGTTTTTT	CASSQGARGGELFF
-	TRBV11-2	TRBD2	TRBJ2-7	TGTGCCAGCAGCAAACTAAGCGGGGGGTCAACCTACGAGCAGTACTTC	CASSKLSGGSTYEQYF
-	TRBV29-1	-	TRBJ1-2	TGCAGCGTCGTTGGGACCTACCCTAACTATGGCTACACCTTC	CSVVGTYPNYGYTF
-	TRBV5-4	-	TRBJ2-1	TGTGCCAGCAGCTCTGCGGGGAATGAGCAGTTCTTC	CASSSAGNEQFF
-	TRBV5-6	-	TRBJ2-4	TGTGCCAGCAGCTTCAGGACAGCTGGCCGCGACATTCAGTACTTC	CASSFRTAGRDIQYF
once	TRBV19	TRBD1	TRBJ1-1	TGTGCCAGTAGCCCAACTGGGACAGGGGGCGCGGAGGCTGAAGCTTTCTTT	CASSPTGTGGAEAEAFF
-	TRBV6-1	-	TRBJ1-5	TGTGCCAGCAATTCGGCCAGCCGCAATCAGCCCCAGCATTTT	CASNSASRNQPQHF
-	TRBV28	-	TRBJ2-5	TGTGCCAGCAGTTCTGGGGGGCGCGCGGAGACCCAGTACTTC	CASSSGGRAETQYF
-	TRBV6-5	TRBD2	TRBJ2-1	TGTGCCAGCAGCTCCGCGGGGGGCTCCTACAATGAGCAGTTCTTC	CASSSAGGSYNEQFF
-	TRBV7-9	-	TRBJ2-3	TGTGCCAGCACCACCAGGGGGGGCCGGACAGATACGCAGTATTTT	CASTTRGGRTDTQYF
-	TRBV18	TRBD1	TRBJ1-6	TGTGCCAGCTCACTAACAGGGGGCTTTGATTCACCCCTCCACTTT	CASSLTGGFDSPLHF
-	TRBV4-1	TRBD2	TRBJ2-7	TGCGCCAGCAGCCAAGGGGCAAGCGGGGGGGATCTGTCCTACGAGCAGTACTTC	CASSQGASGGDLSYEQYF
-	TRBV27	-	TRBJ1-2	TGTGCCAGCAGTCCCCTTCCGGGGCGTACGTATGGCTACACCTTC	CASSPLPGRTYGYTF
-	TRBV25-1	-	TRBJ1-3	TGTGCCAGCAGTGACGCACTCCTCCGCTCTGGAAACACCATATATTTT	CASSDALLRSGNTIYF
-	TRBV7-9	TRBD1	TRBJ1-2	TGTGCCAGCAGCTTAATGGGACAGGGCTTAGGGGACTATGGCTACACCTTC	CASSLMGQGLGDYGYTF
-	TRBV7-2	TRBD1	TRBJ2-4	TGTGCCAGCAGCTTAGAGTGGACAGGATCGAACATTCAGTACTTC	CASSLEWTGSNIQYF
-	TRBV27	-	TRBJ1-6	TGTGCCAGCAGGGGGTATGTATTGGGGATACCTAATTCACCCCTCCACTTT	CASRGYVLGIPNSPLHF
-	TRBV6-5	-	TRBJ2-7	TGTGCCAGCAGCCTAAGGTCTTTTAACGAGCAGTACTTC	CASSLRSFNEQYF
-	TRBV5-1	-	TRBJ1-2	TGCGCCAGCACTGCCAGCCATAACTATGGCTACACCTTC	CASTASHNYGYTF
-	TRBV30	TRBD1	TRBJ2-2	TGTGCCTGGAGTCCAACCGGGGCAGGGGGCACCGGGGAGCTGTTTTTT	CAWSPTGAGGTGELFF
-	TRBV5-1	-	TRBJ2-5	TGCGCCAGCAGCTTGGAACAGGGAACGGGAGAGACCCAGTACTTC	CASSLEQGTGETQYF
few	TRBV18	TRBD1	TRBJ1-2	TGTGCCAGCTCATCCGGGACAGCACAGTACTATGGCTACACCTTC	CASSSGTAQYYGYTF
-	TRBV15	-	TRBJ1-2	TGTGCCACCAGCAGAGTAATCGACGGCCCGCGCCTAGCTTTTGGCTACACCTTC	CATSRVIDGPRLAFGYTF
-	TRBV15	TRBD1	TRBJ2-6	TGTGCCACCAGCAGAGGATATGACAGGGGGTACGCTGGGGCCAACGTCCTGACTTTC	CATSRGYDRGYAGANVLTF
-	TRBV6-5	-	TRBJ2-5	TGTGCCAGCAGTTACAAGGAGGGGGAGACCCAGTACTTC	CASSYKEGETQYF
-	TRBV7-9	TRBD2	TRBJ2-3	TGTGCCAGCAGCTTGGGGGGGAACACAGATACGCAGTATTTT	CASSLGGNTDTQYF
-	TRBV4-1	TRBD1	TRBJ2-7	TGCGCCAGCAGCCAAAGACAGGGTATTACCTACGAGCAGTACTTC	CASSQRQGITYEQYF
-	TRBV27	TRBD1	TRBJ1-4	TGTGCCAGCAGTAAAACAGGGGGCTTAGTAGGAAAACTGTTTTTT	CASSKTGGLVGKLFF
few	TRBV14	-	TRBJ2-7	TGTGCCAGCAGCCAAGTTCGGCGGGGATTGAGGGAGCAGTACTTC	CASSQVRRGLREQYF
-	TRBV28	-	TRBJ1-1	TGTGCCAGCAGTTCACCGGGGAACAGGGTGAACACTGAAGCTTTCTTT	CASSSPGNRVNTEAFF
-	TRBV18	TRBD1	TRBJ1-5	TGTGCCAGCTCACCCACCGGGACAGGGCGCAATCAGCCCCAGCATTTT	CASSPTGTGRNQPQHF
-	TRBV27	TRBD1	TRBJ2-7	TGTGCCAGCAGAACCACGGGACAGAGGACCTACGAGCAGTACTTC	CASRTTGQRTYEQYF
few	TRBV7-8	TRBD2	TRBJ2-1	TGTGCCAGCAGCCTTTTGGGGGGGAATGAGCAGTTCTTC	CASSLLGGNEQFF
-	TRBV29-1	-	TRBJ1-5	TGCAGCGTTGCCGGGACAACAGGTCAGCCCCAGCATTTT	CSVAGTTGQPQHF
-	TRBV12-5	-	TRBJ1-1	TGTGCTAGTGGTTTGGGCTTCCAAGCTTTCTTT	CASGLGFQAFF
-	TRBV14	TRBD2	TRBJ2-7	TGTGCCAGCAGCTATCGGACTAGCGGGGGCAGATACGAGCAGTACTTC	CASSYRTSGGRYEQYF
-	TRBV13	TRBD2	TRBJ2-5	TGTGCCAGCAGCTTAACTAGCGGGGAAGAGACCCAGTACTTC	CASSLTSGEETQYF
-	TRBV5-1	-	TRBJ1-1	TGCGCCAGCAGCCCCCTGGGGACGACCATGAACACTGAAGCTTTCTTT	CASSPLGTTMNTEAFF
-	TRBV19	-	TRBJ1-5	TGTGCCAGTAGTACCCTACAGGGTGGCAATCAGCCCCAGCATTTT	CASSTLQGGNQPQHF
once	TRBV7-8	-	TRBJ2-7	TGTGCCAGCAGCTTAGTTTTTTCGGGCACAGGCTCCTACGAGCAGTACTTC	CASSLVFSGTGSYEQYF
once	TRBV2	-	TRBJ1-2	TGTGCCAGCAGTGAAGGGAGGCCGGACAACTATGGCTACACCTTC	CASSEGRPDNYGYTF
-	TRBV7-8	TRBD1	TRBJ1-5	TGTGCCAGCAGCTTAGGGACAGGGGGCGTTCAGCCCCAGCATTTT	CASSLGTGGVQPQHF
-	TRBV19	-	TRBJ1-3	TGTGCCAGTAGTATGATTCTGGGAATTGCGTCTGGAAACACCATATATTTT	CASSMILGIASGNTIYF
-	TRBV29-1	TRBD1	TRBJ1-1	TGCAGCGTTGGATCCCCCGGGACAGTATACACTGAAGCTTTCTTT	CSVGSPGTVYTEAFF
-	TRBV6-1	-	TRBJ1-1	TGTGCCAGCAGTGTTGGGGGGGTAGGCACTGAAGCTTTCTTT	CASSVGGVGTEAFF
-	TRBV28	TRBD1	TRBJ2-5	TGTGCCAGCAGATCGTCGGGACAGGGTACACAAGAGACCCAGTACTTC	CASRSSGQGTQETQYF
-	TRBV9	TRBD1	TRBJ1-1	TGTGCCAGCAGCGCAGACACAGGGGGCTACACTGAAGCTTTCTTT	CASSADTGGYTEAFF
-	TRBV21-1	-	TRBJ2-1	TGTGCCAGCAGCAAGGGAATTCTCTGGAGTTGGATGAATGAGCAGTTCTTC	CASSKGILWSWMNEQFF
-	TRBV18	-	TRBJ2-3	TGTGCCAGCTCACCAGGTCCGGGGGACACAGATACGCAGTATTTT	CASSPGPGDTDTQYF
once	TRBV6-5	TRBD1	TRBJ2-2	TGTGCCAGCAGCCGGGACAGGGGGTTTTCCGGGGAGCTGTTTTTT	CASSRDRGFSGELFF
once	TRBV11-2	TRBD1	TRBJ1-4	TGTGCCAGCAGCCCATGGGGGACAGCCGGTAATGAAAAACTGTTTTTT	CASSPWGTAGNEKLFF
few	TRBV9	-	TRBJ1-6	TGTGCCAGCAGCGTAGCAGGGCGGTTGAATTCACCCCTCCACTTT	CASSVAGRLNSPLHF